This is a list of T cell receptor beta chains from one sample in a study of regulatory dendritic cells for organ transplantation. For these receptors, no antigen is known. Sequenced by immunoSEQ multiplex PCR; TCRdb stores in-frame clones only, minus some. Seen here are about 12,000 clones, approximately 89% observed once, and the top ten hold 0.2% to 0.25%. Sequencing was done on a sample of naive CD8+ T cells from blood cultured with regulatory dendritic cells. Receptor source: a human donor in good health. Both conserved end residues are part of each CDR3. A D gene is named only where the DNA matches it firmly. Some rows mark clone size as missing; the rest say once, few, many or name a class of expanded clone.

.,TRBJ2-7,TRBV13,.,CASSLVGSYEQYF,TGTGCCAGCAGCTTAGTCGGTTCCTACGAGCAGTACTTC
once,TRBJ1-6,TRBV21-1,.,CASSKGGRGSPLHF,TGTGCCAGCAGCAAAGGGGGCCGGGGTTCACCCCTCCACTTT
.,TRBJ2-7,TRBV5-1,.,CASSPWVKRGELYEQYF,TGCGCCAGCAGCCCGTGGGTCAAACGGGGAGAACTTTACGAGCAGTACTTC
.,TRBJ2-5,TRBV27,TRBD2,CASSFSSGGETQYF,TGTGCCAGCAGTTTCTCTAGCGGGGGAGAGACCCAGTACTTC
.,TRBJ1-2,TRBV19,TRBD1,CASSKTGDYGYTF,TGTGCCAGTAGTAAGACAGGGGACTATGGCTACACCTTC
.,TRBJ2-1,TRBV2,TRBD2,CASSPNSGAYNEQFF,TGTGCCAGCAGTCCTAATAGCGGGGCCTACAATGAGCAGTTCTTC
.,TRBJ2-1,TRBV4-3,.,CASSQSNVGAVYNEQFF,TGCGCCAGCAGCCAATCTAACGTTGGGGCAGTCTACAATGAGCAGTTCTTC
.,TRBJ1-5,TRBV4-1,.,CASSQSRAQPQHF,TGCGCCAGCAGCCAGTCCCGGGCACAGCCCCAGCATTTT
.,TRBJ2-7,TRBV25-1,.,CASSDRVEQYF,TGTGCCAGCAGTGACAGGGTCGAGCAGTACTTC
.,TRBJ2-5,TRBV7-9,.,CASTRSQYQETQYF,TGTGCCAGCACCCGGTCTCAGTACCAAGAGACCCAGTACTTC
.,TRBJ2-1,TRBV7-9,.,CASSLAAGTYNEQFF,TGTGCCAGCAGCTTGGCGGCAGGGACCTACAATGAGCAGTTCTTC
.,TRBJ1-1,TRBV5-8,.,CASSFRVNTEAFF,TGTGCCAGCAGCTTCAGGGTTAACACTGAAGCTTTCTTT
.,TRBJ1-2,TRBV28,.,CASTQGGGDGYTF,TGTGCCAGCACTCAGGGAGGCGGCGATGGCTACACCTTC
.,TRBJ2-3,TRBV29-1,.,CSVEGDRPDTQYF,TGCAGCGTTGAAGGGGACCGTCCAGATACGCAGTATTTT
.,TRBJ2-7,TRBV29-1,TRBD2,CSVDGLAGGASQYF,TGCAGCGTTGATGGTCTAGCGGGAGGGGCCTCCCAGTACTTC
few,TRBJ2-7,TRBV7-6,.,CASSSRGEQYF,TGTGCCAGCAGCTCCCGGGGCGAGCAGTACTTC
.,TRBJ2-2,TRBV7-2,.,CASSRPGVDTGELFF,TGTGCCAGCAGCCGACCGGGGGTCGACACCGGGGAGCTGTTTTTT
.,TRBJ1-1,TRBV11-2,TRBD1,CATHRDRDTEAFF,TGTGCCACCCACCGGGACAGGGACACTGAAGCTTTCTTT
.,TRBJ2-7,TRBV13,.,CASSPTEVGEQYF,TGTGCCAGCAGCCCGACCGAAGTGGGGGAGCAGTACTTC
.,TRBJ2-1,TRBV5-4,.,CASSWDGNEQFF,TGTGCCAGCAGCTGGGATGGTAATGAGCAGTTCTTC
.,TRBJ2-3,TRBV7-9,.,CASSGTLKTGVFTDTQYF,TGTGCCAGCAGCGGAACGCTAAAGACAGGAGTCTTCACAGATACGCAGTATTTT
once,TRBJ2-2,TRBV27,.,CASGLGGSDTGELFF,TGTGCCAGCGGACTAGGGGGCTCCGACACCGGGGAGCTGTTTTTT
.,TRBJ2-2,TRBV4-1,TRBD2,CASSQDGLAGNTGELFF,TGCGCCAGCAGCCAAGATGGGCTAGCGGGAAACACCGGGGAGCTGTTTTTT
few,TRBJ1-1,TRBV11-3,.,CASSLGWGAEAFF,TGTGCCAGCAGCTTAGGTTGGGGCGCTGAAGCTTTCTTT
.,TRBJ2-1,TRBV6-4,.,CASSDSAGPYPREQFF,TGTGCCAGCAGTGACTCGGCGGGGCCCTACCCTCGTGAGCAGTTCTTC
.,TRBJ2-5,TRBV28,TRBD2,CASRVAGGPETQYF,TGTGCCAGCAGGGTAGCGGGAGGGCCTGAGACCCAGTACTTC
.,TRBJ1-1,TRBV5-4,.,CASSLGATEAFF,TGTGCCAGCAGCTTGGGGGCCACTGAAGCTTTCTTT
.,TRBJ2-7,TRBV28,TRBD1,CASSPGQGVYEQYF,TGTGCCAGCAGCCCTGGACAGGGGGTGTACGAGCAGTACTTC
.,TRBJ2-4,TRBV7-6,TRBD2,CASSYYSRLAGRYLAKNIQYF,TGTGCCAGCAGCTACTACTCCCGACTAGCGGGGAGATACTTAGCCAAAAACATTCAGTACTTC
.,TRBJ2-1,TRBV4-3,.,CASSQSSLPDEQFF,TGCGCCAGCAGCCAAAGCAGCTTACCGGATGAGCAGTTCTTC
.,TRBJ1-2,TRBV4-1,TRBD1,CASSPEPTGQAASGYTF,TGCGCCAGCAGCCCCGAACCTACGGGACAGGCGGCTAGTGGCTACACCTTC
.,TRBJ2-6,TRBV5-5,.,CASSLVSGANVLTF,TGTGCCAGCAGCTTGGTTAGCGGGGCCAACGTCCTGACTTTC
.,TRBJ1-6,TRBV9,.,CASSPARGNSPLHF,TGTGCCAGCAGCCCGGCGAGGGGTAATTCACCCCTCCACTTT
.,TRBJ2-1,TRBV27,.,CASSLGAYYNEQFF,TGTGCCAGCAGCTTGGGGGCATACTACAATGAGCAGTTCTTC
.,TRBJ2-5,TRBV6-5,.,CASKGDQETQYF,TGTGCCAGCAAGGGGGACCAAGAGACCCAGTACTTC
.,TRBJ2-1,TRBV27,.,CASSKILKAGSDEQFF,TGTGCCAGCAGCAAAATACTAAAGGCGGGTTCGGATGAGCAGTTCTTC
.,TRBJ2-2,TRBV5-8,TRBD1,CASSFRDRVTGELFF,TGTGCCAGCAGCTTCCGGGACAGGGTAACCGGGGAGCTGTTTTTT
.,TRBJ1-1,TRBV7-8,.,CASSLTRGLSTEAFF,TGTGCCAGCAGCTTAACTAGGGGATTGTCCACTGAAGCTTTCTTT
.,TRBJ2-1,TRBV7-9,.,CASSLAPGVGEQFF,TGTGCCAGCAGCTTAGCGCCAGGTGTTGGTGAGCAGTTCTTC
.,TRBJ1-4,TRBV7-9,.,CASSLEGVKLFF,TGTGCCAGCAGCTTAGAAGGGGTTAAACTGTTTTTT
.,TRBJ1-5,TRBV9,.,CASSAEGGAGPQHF,TGTGCCAGCAGCGCGGAGGGGGGGGCCGGCCCCCAGCATTTT
.,TRBJ2-2,TRBV7-8,.,CASSVYRTRGNTGELFF,TGTGCCAGCAGCGTATACAGGACCAGGGGTAACACCGGGGAGCTGTTTTTT
.,TRBJ1-2,TRBV13,TRBD1,CASSPRQGRVNGYTF,TGTGCCAGCAGCCCCCGACAGGGACGGGTAAATGGCTACACCTTC
.,TRBJ2-7,TRBV29-1,.,CSVDLGRGQYF,TGCAGCGTTGACCTCGGACGGGGGCAGTACTTC
.,TRBJ2-7,TRBV4-1,.,CASSGGPGSSYEQYF,TGCGCCAGCAGCGGCGGACCAGGGAGCTCCTACGAGCAGTACTTC
.,TRBJ2-2,TRBV15,.,CATEVGGVGELFF,TGTGCCACCGAAGTGGGGGGAGTCGGGGAGCTGTTTTTT